The 21 T cell receptor beta chains given below trace back to one sample, sequenced in a study of T-cell reconstitution after alpha-beta-depleted transplantation in children. Using unique molecular identifiers, the investigators prepared the TCRbeta library. One entry per CDR3 protein results from TCRdb running MiXCR on the PCR reads. The sample carries around 250,000 distinct CDR3 sequences, about a quarter recorded once. The specimen was PBMCs, collected before TCRalphabeta/CD19-depleted stem cell transplant. The receptor set was obtained from a girl aged 2 to 9 with Fanconi anemia, due to receive a stem cell transplant.

The genes are TRBV6-4 and TRBJ2-1; 10 bases agree with TRBD2. Unmatched junction bases numbered 4, after V lost 2 bases and J lost 6 bases. The CDR3 contains 15 residues. Germline assignment: CDR1 MRHNA and CDR2 SNTAGT. The CDR3 nucleotides are TGTGCCAGCAGTGACGCTAGCGGGAGCGGCAATGAGCAGTTCTTC. Translated, it gives CASSDASGSGNEQFF.

Ten or more counts support this clonotype. The J gene is TRBJ1-2, the V gene TRBV15, with TRBD1 matching 7 bases. The junction had 5 bases not matched to a gene; V was cut back by 0 bases and J by 4 bases. The CDR3 is 15 amino acids. Per the germline V gene, CDR1 is LNHNV and CDR2 is YYDKDF (reference sequence). The CDR3 sequence: CATSRDIQGVYGYTF. As DNA, the CDR3 is TGTGCCACCAGCAGAGATATCCAGGGGGTCTATGGCTACACCTTC.

In its sample, this clonotype was seen many times. This chain joins TRBV27 and TRBJ2-1; TRBD2 is a possible D gene (7 bases). V was shortened by 8 bases and J by 4 bases, with 15 bases between the two germline ends. Germline values: CDR1 MNHEY, CDR2 SMNVEV (reference sequence). CDR3 length: 14 amino acids. Written as DNA, the CDR3 is TGTGCCAGCCGGAAGGGGGGGACTTACAATGAGCAGTTCTTC. This gives the protein CASRKGGTYNEQFF.

The gene calls are TRBV20-1 and TRBJ2-7; D tentatively fits TRBD1 or TRBD2 (5 bases each). This CDR3 contains 13 residues. The germline gives CDR1 DFQATT, CDR2 SNEGSKA (reference sequence). V lost 2 bases and J 4 bases, leaving 12 bases between the germline ends. The CDR3: CSARKRDAYEQYF. The CDR3 DNA is TGCAGTGCTAGAAAACGGGACGCTTACGAGCAGTACTTC.

The chain employs TRBV20-1 and TRBJ2-7; D might be TRBD2 (5 bases). V shed 1 base and J shed 2 bases, with 6 bases lying between them. CDR3 length equals 12 residues. Germline V CDR1 and CDR2: DFQATT, SNEGSKA (reference sequence). The CDR3 bases are TGCAGTGCTAGAGGGAGGACCTACGAGCAGTACTTC. Amino acids: CSARGRTYEQYF.

This clonotype occurred many times. The J gene is TRBJ2-2, the V gene TRBV29-1; perhaps TRBD1 as D (6 bases). V lost 1 base, J lost 7 bases, and 16 bases lay in between. The germline V gene encodes CDR1 SQVTM and CDR2 ANQGSEA. There are 15 residues in the CDR3. CDR3 sequence: CSVEVMGARSGELFF. CDR3 coding DNA: TGCAGCGTTGAAGTGATGGGGGCGCGGAGCGGGGAGCTGTTTTTT.

This clonotype was seen ten or more times. The rearrangement joins TRBV7-8 to TRBJ2-3; either TRBD1 or TRBD2 may fit D (6 bases each). V was cut by 1 base and J by 5 bases, with 13 bases left in between. This CDR3 contains 15 residues. The germline gives CDR1 SGHVS, CDR2 FQNEAQ. For the CDR3, the DNA is TGTGCCAGCAGCTTAGTAGGGGGGTTTCTAGATACGCAGTATTTT. Translation gives CASSLVGGFLDTQYF.

This sequence joins TRBV7-9 and TRBJ2-5; D not resolved. The CDR3 runs 14 residues. Germline CDR1 and CDR2: SEHNR and FQNEAQ (reference sequence). The V and J ends lost 1 base and 7 bases respectively, with 13 bases between them. DNA of the CDR3: TGTGCCAGCAGCTTAGTAGAAGCGTCATGGACCCAGTACTTC. It yields the protein CASSLVEASWTQYF.

V is TRBV15 and J is TRBJ2-5, with D possibly TRBD2 on 5 matching bases. The germline V and J ends were trimmed by 1 base and 10 bases, with 10 bases remaining between them. Per the germline V gene, CDR1 is LNHNV and CDR2 is YYDKDF (reference sequence). This CDR3 region has 12 residues. The CDR3 loop reads CATSRAGRGQYF. For the CDR3, the DNA is TGTGCCACCAGCAGAGCAGGACGGGGCCAGTACTTC.

In this sample, this clonotype turned up many times. This chain's CDR3 is CSVEDGLVVNEQFF. CDR3 coding DNA: TGCAGCGTTGAAGACGGACTAGTGGTAAATGAGCAGTTCTTC. V usage is TRBV29-1 and J usage is TRBJ2-1, with 7 bases aligning to TRBD2. The CDR3 sequence is 14 residues long. Germline V gene lookup returns CDR1 SQVTM and CDR2 ANQGSEA. Trimming removed 0 bases from V and 7 bases from J; junction bases left unmatched: 6.

The sample holds a few counts of this clonotype. This rearrangement joins TRBV2 to TRBJ2-3; 9 nucleotides line up with TRBD1. This CDR3 region has 14 residues. Per germline, CDR1 SNHLY and CDR2 FYNNEI. The V segment lost 3 bases and the J segment 4 bases; nucleotides outside the gene matches: 2. Here the CDR3 reads CASSEDRGSDTQYF. CDR3 nucleotide sequence: TGTGCCAGCAGTGAGGACAGGGGTTCAGATACGCAGTATTTT. Variable domain in full (rest from reference TRBV2 and TRBJ2-3): EPEVTQTPSHQVTQMGQEVILRCVPISNHLYFYWYRQILGQKVEFLVSFYNNEISEKSEIFDDQFSVERPDGSNFTLKIRSTKLEDSAMYFCASSEDRGSDTQYFGPGTRLTVL.

V and J are TRBV20-1 and TRBJ2-2; D unresolved. Trimming took 0 bases from V and 1 from J, leaving 6 bases between them. The CDR3 has 14 amino acids. Looked up from germline, CDR1 is DFQATT and CDR2 is SNEGSKA (reference sequence). Here the CDR3 reads CSARDQLNTGELFF. The CDR3 DNA reads as TGCAGTGCTAGAGATCAGTTGAACACCGGGGAGCTGTTTTTT.

This clonotype was seen ten or more times. V usage is TRBV6-5 and J usage is TRBJ1-2, with D maybe TRBD1 (6 bases). Per the germline V gene, CDR1 is MNHEY and CDR2 is SVGAGI. The V gene lost 1 base and the J gene lost 10 bases, with 10 bases spanning the gap. The length of the CDR3 is 12 residues. CDR3 sequence reads: CASSYWGADYTF. Here the CDR3 DNA reads TGTGCCAGCAGTTACTGGGGGGCTGACTACACCTTC.

This clonotype turned up a few times. This chain connects TRBV7-3 to TRBJ2-2, with D tentatively TRBD1 or TRBD2 (6 bases each). Trimming pared 5 bases from V and 7 bases from J, leaving 14 bases between. In germline, CDR1 is SGHTA, CDR2 FQGTGA. There are 14 residues in the CDR3. This chain's CDR3 is CASSGGPNGGELFF. The CDR3 DNA is TGTGCCAGCAGCGGGGGGCCGAATGGCGGGGAGCTGTTTTTT.

This clonotype was picked up a small number of times. The chain has TRBV2 and TRBJ2-1, with D possibly TRBD1 on 5 matching bases. The CDR3 consists of 14 residues. The germline V gene has CDR1 SNHLY and CDR2 FYNNEI. The ends were cut back, 7 bases at V and 6 bases at J, with 16 bases in the middle. The chain's CDR3 is CASIGREAFNEQFF. The CDR3 DNA reads TGTGCCAGCATCGGCAGGGAAGCCTTCAATGAGCAGTTCTTC.

The chain employs TRBV7-8 and TRBJ2-7; 8 bases agree with TRBD2. J lost 1 base, V lost 2 bases, and 10 bases had no gene match. The CDR3 consists of 17 residues. Germline assignment: CDR1 SGHVS and CDR2 FQNEAQ. CDR3 residues: CASSLHGFREGSYEQYF. The DNA for the CDR3 is TGTGCCAGCAGCTTACATGGTTTTCGGGAGGGTTCCTACGAGCAGTACTTC.

This clonotype showed up many times. V gene TRBV6-5 combines with J gene TRBJ2-5; the D gene is possibly TRBD1 (5 bases). The germline CDR1 and CDR2 sequences are MNHEY and SVGAGI. The V end was cut by 2 bases, the J end by 5 bases, with 15 bases between. The CDR3 loop spans 15 amino acids. The CDR3 here is CASSYVRGGLETQYF. The CDR3 DNA reads TGTGCCAGCAGTTACGTAAGGGGCGGTCTGGAGACCCAGTACTTC.

This clonotype was seen a handful of times. The gene calls are TRBV20-1 and TRBJ2-1, with TRBD2 matching over 8 bases. The CDR3 loop spans 12 amino acids. The ends lost 7 bases at V and 7 bases at J; junction bases unmatched: 6. Per the germline V gene, CDR1 is DFQATT and CDR2 is SNEGSKA (reference sequence). Here the CDR3 DNA reads TGCAGTGTAGCGGGGCTAATTAATGAGCAGTTCTTC. It is translated as CSVAGLINEQFF.

The chain carries TRBV29-1 and TRBJ2-5; D possibly corresponds to TRBD1 (5 bases). The germline V gene has CDR1 SQVTM and CDR2 ANQGSEA. CDR3 length equals 12 residues. Trimming took 3 bases from V and 2 from J, leaving 7 bases between them. This chain's CDR3 is CSVDWTQETQYF. DNA of the CDR3: TGCAGCGTTGACTGGACACAAGAGACCCAGTACTTC.

The CDR3 reads CASNRDKTYEQYF. The CDR3 DNA reads as TGTGCCAGCAACCGGGACAAAACCTACGAGCAGTACTTC. The chain is built from TRBV4-2 and TRBJ2-7; weak D call: TRBD1 (6 bases). CDR1 and CDR2 from the germline V gene are LGHNA and YNFKEQ. V lost 7 bases and J 2 bases, leaving 12 bases between the germline ends. This CDR3 has 13 amino acids.

This clonotype was observed once. The V and J genes are TRBV6-2 or TRBV6-3 and TRBJ2-7; tentatively, D is TRBD1 or TRBD2 (5 bases each). The CDR3 totals 17 residues. Germline CDR1 and CDR2: MNHEY and SVGEGT. V dropped 0 bases and J dropped 0 bases, with 15 bases sitting between them. CDR3 sequence: CASSYSDRDGYSYEQYF. For the CDR3, the DNA is TGTGCCAGCAGTTACTCGGACCGGGACGGCTACTCCTACGAGCAGTACTTC.